A single sample gave rise to the 23 T cell receptor delta chains below, sequenced in a study of gamma-delta T cells after stem cell transplantation. TCRdb fed the RT-PCR reads into CATT to redo clone calling. The sample includes about 1,800 delta-chain clones, roughly 30% of them seen just once. Sequenced material: gamma-delta T cells. These receptors were taken from a human donor. It is not recorded whose cells these are; they may come from a transplant donor.

On this clone: The junction shows a germline mismatch at one end, possibly a read error. The identical CDR3 is also encoded by other nucleotide sequences in the sample. The V call is TRDV2, the J call TRDJ1, with D possibly matching TRDD3 (5 bases). Germline assignment: CDR1 GEAIGNYY and CDR2 EKD. This CDR3 comprises 19 residues. Written as DNA, the CDR3 is TGTGCCTGTGACACCGTAAAGAGCCGTACGGGGGGCTTTATCGATAACCTCATCTTT. Amino acid sequence: CACDTVKSRTGGFIDNLIF.

The chain uses TRDV2 and TRDJ1; 9 bases align to TRDD3. Trimming took 0 bases from V and 4 from J; bases not matched to a gene: 14. The germline gives CDR1 GEAIGNYY, CDR2 EKD. The CDR3 loop spans 18 amino acids. As DNA, the CDR3 is TGTGCCTGTGACACCGTCGGTACTGGGGGACCTGAAGGCGATAAACTCATCTTT. Amino acid sequence: CACDTVGTGGPEGDKLIF.

This clone is large within its sample. The V gene is TRDV2, the J gene TRDJ3, with D perhaps matching TRDD3 (5 bases). This CDR3 is built from 19 residues. With 0 bases removed from V and 0 bases from J, the gap between germline ends came to 14 bases. Germline assignment: CDR1 GEAIGNYY and CDR2 EKD. The CDR3 DNA is TGTGCCTGTGACACCGCCTGGGCCCAAGGCTCCTGGGACACCCGACAGATGTTTTTC. The encoded protein is CACDTAWAQGSWDTRQMFF.

This sequence joins TRDV2 and TRDJ1, with 7 bases matching TRDD3. The CDR3 loop spans 16 amino acids. After removal of 3 bases from V and 0 bases from J, the junction contained 9 bases not matched to a gene. Germline loops: CDR1 GEAIGNYY, CDR2 EKD. The CDR3 protein is CACDGLLGQNTDKLIF. In nucleotides, the CDR3 is TGTGCCTGTGACGGCCTACTGGGGCAAAACACCGATAAACTCATCTTT.

The table lists this clone with a count of one. V and J are TRDV2 and TRDJ3; 10 nucleotides align to TRDD3. The CDR3 consists of 20 residues. CDR1 GEAIGNYY and CDR2 EKD come from the germline V gene. Trimming took 1 base from V and 18 from J; bases not matched to a gene: 26. The CDR3 nucleotides read TGTGCCTGTGACACGGGGACTGGGGGATTTGGCTCCTGTGACACCCGCCCGATGTTTTTC. Its protein is CACDTGTGGFGSCDTRPMFF.

This clone is termed large. The junction shows a germline mismatch at one end, possibly a read error. The chain couples TRDV2 to TRDJ1, with D maybe TRDD2 (5 bases). Germline V gene lookup returns CDR1 GEAIGNYY and CDR2 EKD. This CDR3 has 19 residues. In DNA form, the CDR3 reads TGTGCCTGTGACACCGTTCGTTCCCCTACTTTGGAGTACACCGATAACCTCATCTTT. Its protein is CACDTVRSPTLEYTDNLIF.

CDR3 region: CACDYVLGDPTDKLIF. In DNA, the CDR3 is TGTGCCTGTGACTACGTACTGGGGGACCCCACCGATAAACTCATCTTT. The V and J genes are TRDV2 and TRDJ1; 9 nucleotides align to TRDD3. The CDR3 runs to 16 residues. The ends lost 3 bases at V and 1 base at J; junction bases unmatched: 8. Germline V gene sequence: CDR1 GEAIGNYY, CDR2 EKD.

The chain carries TRDV2 and TRDJ1; 13 positions agree with TRDD3. The CDR3 sequence is 17 residues long. Losses at the gene ends were 1 base for V and 4 bases for J; bases not matched to a gene: 8. The germline CDR1 and CDR2 sequences are GEAIGNYY and EKD. This CDR3 is CACDTLLGDTPDDKLIF. The DNA for the CDR3 is TGTGCCTGTGACACGTTACTGGGGGATACGCCCGACGATAAACTCATCTTT.

This clone was observed a handful of times. The CDR3 spells CACDNILGDTRWDTRQMFF. CDR3 DNA sequence: TGTGCCTGTGACAATATACTGGGGGATACGCGCTGGGACACCCGACAGATGTTTTTC. The chain links TRDV2 to TRDJ3; 13 positions match TRDD3. V shed 2 bases, J shed 3 bases, and the junction held 6 bases outside the gene matches. Germline V gene data show CDR1 as GEAIGNYY and CDR2 as EKD. This CDR3 comprises 19 residues.

This chain links TRDV2 with TRDJ1; 10 bases line up with TRDD3. CDR1 is GEAIGNYY and CDR2 is EKD in the germline V gene. J gave up 0 bases and V 2 bases, and 5 bases lay outside the gene matches. This CDR3 is built from 16 residues. CDR3: CACDSMLGDNTDKLIF. In nucleotides, the CDR3 is TGTGCCTGTGACAGCATGCTGGGGGATAACACCGATAAACTCATCTTT.

J is TRDJ1 and V is TRDV2; TRDD3 matches 12 bases. The CDR3 loop spans 18 amino acids. V dropped 2 bases and J dropped 0; count of bases not matched to a gene: 9. Germline V gives CDR1 GEAIGNYY, CDR2 EKD. CDR3 region: CACDILGDTPKYTDKLIF. CDR3 nucleotide sequence: TGTGCCTGTGACATCCTGGGGGATACGCCCAAATACACCGATAAACTCATCTTT.

The sample holds a few counts of this clone. This may be a read error: a much more frequent sequence differs by one nucleotide. V gene TRDV2 combines with J gene TRDJ1; a possible D gene is TRDD3 (5 bases). Germline CDR1 is GEAIGNYY and CDR2 is EKD. Trimming took off 3 bases at V and 1 base at J, with 23 bases between the two ends. This CDR3 is 18 amino acids long. In DNA form, the CDR3 reads TGTGCCTGTGACGCCGTGCCTAGTGGGGTTCCATTCACCGATAAACTCATCTTT. It yields the protein CACDAVPSGVPFTDKLIF.

This clone was counted only a few times. A much larger clonotype is one base distant, so this may be a read error. The chain joins TRDV2 to TRDJ1, with 13 bases lining up with TRDD3. Germline-derived CDR1 and CDR2 are GEAIGNYY and EKD. The CDR3 is 19 residues long. The CDR3 protein is CACDTIGPLGDTRTDNLIF. The CDR3 DNA reads TGTGCCTGTGACACCATAGGGCCACTGGGGGATACGAGAACCGATAACCTCATCTTT.

This clone has only a few counts. A far larger clone differs by one base, so this is likely a read error. This chain joins TRDV2 and TRDJ1, with a tentative D call TRDD3 (6 bases). CDR1 and CDR2 (germline): GEAIGNYY, EKD. The CDR3 runs to 14 residues. The CDR3 is CACGTVLGNDKLIF. As DNA, the CDR3 is TGTGCCTGTGGCACCGTACTGGGCAACGATAAACTCATCTTT.

A note on this clone: Other nucleotide sequences in the sample specify the same CDR3. The rearrangement joins TRDV2 to TRDJ1; 12 nucleotides line up with TRDD3. The CDR3 covers 18 residues. Germline-derived CDR1 and CDR2 are GEAIGNYY and EKD. Trimming cost V 0 bases and J 3 bases; bases outside gene matches: 10. The CDR3 nucleotides read TGTGCCTGTGACACCATACTGGGGGATACCCCCAACGCCGATAAACTCATCTTT. Protein product: CACDTILGDTPNADKLIF.

In its sample, this clone is large. The rearrangement uses TRDV2 and TRDJ1, with 11 bases identical to TRDD3. The CDR3 contains 14 residues. Germline V gene sequence: CDR1 GEAIGNYY, CDR2 EKD. V gave up 2 bases and J gave up 6 bases; unmatched junction bases: 4. The CDR3 DNA is TGTGCCTGTGACAATCTGGGGGATACCCATAAACTCATCTTT. Its protein product is CACDNLGDTHKLIF.

This clone was observed a handful of times. This may come from a read error, since a much larger clone is one base off. The DNA of the CDR3 is TGTGCCTGTGACCCGGTACTGGGGGATACGCCCAACTACACCGATAAACTCATCTTT. Translated: CACDPVLGDTPNYTDKLIF. The gene calls are TRDV2 and TRDJ1; 13 bases match TRDD3. The V and J ends lost 3 bases and 0 bases, in that order; junction bases with no gene match: 12. The CDR3 runs 19 residues. Germline V gene sequence: CDR1 GEAIGNYY, CDR2 EKD.

The V and J genes are TRDV2 and TRDJ1, with 9 positions matching TRDD3. The CDR3 contains 16 residues. The germline gives CDR1 GEAIGNYY, CDR2 EKD. J gave up 2 bases and V 3 bases, and 9 bases lay outside the gene matches. The CDR3 loop reads CACDLLGDGGTDKLIF. The CDR3 DNA sequence: TGTGCCTGTGACCTACTGGGGGACGGGGGGACCGATAAACTCATCTTT.

A note on this clone: A far bigger clonotype differs at one base, so this is likely a read error. The rearrangement links TRDV2 to TRDJ3, with 8 bases fitting TRDD3. CDR3 size: 19 residues. Germline V CDR1 and CDR2: GEAIGNYY, EKD. CDR3 in DNA: TGTGCCTGTGACACCGGGGGATATCAGAGCTCCTGGTACACCCGACAGATGTTTTTC. Residues: CACDTGGYQSSWYTRQMFF.

The count of this clone is one. V is TRDV2 and J is TRDJ1; 13 bases align to TRDD3. Trimming took 0 bases from V and 0 from J; bases not matched to a gene: 15. The CDR3 contains 21 residues. CDR1 and CDR2 (germline): GEAIGNYY, EKD. Written as DNA, the CDR3 is TGTGCCTGTGACACCCTCGTACTGGGGGATACGCGGGATTCGTACACCGATAAACTCATCTTT. Amino acids: CACDTLVLGDTRDSYTDKLIF.

Judged by abundance, this clone is large (0.1 to 1%). Other DNA sequences in this specimen translate into the identical CDR3. The V call is TRDV2, the J call TRDJ1, with 12 bases lining up with TRDD3. Per germline, CDR1 GEAIGNYY and CDR2 EKD. CDR3 length: 18 residues. V was clipped by 0 bases and J by 2 bases; unmatched bases: 9. The CDR3 loop is CACDTVQLGDTGTDKLIF. In DNA form, the CDR3 reads TGTGCCTGTGACACCGTTCAACTGGGGGATACTGGGACCGATAAACTCATCTTT.

Note on this clone: A read error is likely here: a far larger clone is one base away. The CDR3 loop is CACGTLTGGYGAAQLFF. CDR3 sequence (DNA): TGTGCCTGTGGCACCCTCACTGGGGGATACGGGGCAGCACAACTCTTCTTT. This chain uses TRDV2 with TRDJ2, with 13 bases lining up with TRDD3. Per germline, CDR1 GEAIGNYY and CDR2 EKD. The CDR3 runs to 17 residues.

The V and J genes are TRDV2 and TRDJ1, with D hard to call. Trimming removed 0 bases at V and 7 bases at J, with 38 bases between. Germline values: CDR1 GEAIGNYY, CDR2 EKD. The CDR3 runs to 22 residues. The CDR3 reads CACDTVAHLRAPRGPLLTKLIF. The CDR3 DNA reads TGTGCCTGTGACACCGTCGCCCATCTTCGTGCCCCCCGGGGCCCTCTACTCACTAAACTCATCTTT.